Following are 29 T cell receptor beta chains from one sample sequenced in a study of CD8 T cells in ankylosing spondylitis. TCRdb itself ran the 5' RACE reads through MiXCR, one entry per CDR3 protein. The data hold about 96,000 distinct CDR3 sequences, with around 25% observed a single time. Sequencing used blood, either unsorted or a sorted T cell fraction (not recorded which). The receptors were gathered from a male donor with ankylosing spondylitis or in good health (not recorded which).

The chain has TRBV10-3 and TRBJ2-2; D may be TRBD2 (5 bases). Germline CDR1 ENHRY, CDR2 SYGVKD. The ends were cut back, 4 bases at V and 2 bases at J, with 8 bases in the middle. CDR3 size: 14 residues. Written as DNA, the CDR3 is TGTGCCATCAGTGGAGACTATAACACCGGGGAGCTGTTTTTT. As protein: CAISGDYNTGELFF.

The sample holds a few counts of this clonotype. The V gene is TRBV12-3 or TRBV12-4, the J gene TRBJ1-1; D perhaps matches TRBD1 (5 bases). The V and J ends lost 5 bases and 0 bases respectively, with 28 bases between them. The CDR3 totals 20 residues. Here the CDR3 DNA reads TGTGCCAGCAGTGGGCCCCGGGACGAGTGGGGCGGATTAATGAACACTGAAGCTTTCTTT. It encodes CASSGPRDEWGGLMNTEAFF.

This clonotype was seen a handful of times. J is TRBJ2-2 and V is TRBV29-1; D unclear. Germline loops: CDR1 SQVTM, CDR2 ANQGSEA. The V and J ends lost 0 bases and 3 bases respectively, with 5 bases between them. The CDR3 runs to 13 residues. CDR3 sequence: CSVEDGDTGELFF. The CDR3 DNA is TGCAGCGTTGAAGATGGGGACACCGGGGAGCTGTTTTTT.

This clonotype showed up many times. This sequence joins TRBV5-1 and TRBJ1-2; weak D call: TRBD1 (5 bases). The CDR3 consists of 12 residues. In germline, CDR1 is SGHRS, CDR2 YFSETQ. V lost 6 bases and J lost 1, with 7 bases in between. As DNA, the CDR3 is TGCGCCAGCATTGACAGTAACTATGGCTACACCTTC. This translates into CASIDSNYGYTF.

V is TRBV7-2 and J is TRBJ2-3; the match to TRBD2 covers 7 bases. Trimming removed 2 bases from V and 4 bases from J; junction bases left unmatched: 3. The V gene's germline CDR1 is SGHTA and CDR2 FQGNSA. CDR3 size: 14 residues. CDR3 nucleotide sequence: TGTGCCAGCAGCTTATTGGCGGGGGCAGATACGCAGTATTTT. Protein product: CASSLLAGADTQYF.

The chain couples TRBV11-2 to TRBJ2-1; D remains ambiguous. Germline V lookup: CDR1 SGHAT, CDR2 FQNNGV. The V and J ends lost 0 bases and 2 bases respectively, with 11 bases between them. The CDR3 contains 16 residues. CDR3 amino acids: CASSLEGPVAYNEQFF. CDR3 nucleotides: TGTGCCAGCAGCTTAGAGGGCCCCGTTGCCTACAATGAGCAGTTCTTC.

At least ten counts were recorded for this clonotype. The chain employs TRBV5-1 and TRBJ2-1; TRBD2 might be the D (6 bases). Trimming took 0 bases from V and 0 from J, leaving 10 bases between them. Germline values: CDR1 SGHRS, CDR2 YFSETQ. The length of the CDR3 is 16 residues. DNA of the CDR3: TGCGCCAGCAGCTTGGCGGGGGTGAGCTCCTACAATGAGCAGTTCTTC. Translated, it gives CASSLAGVSSYNEQFF.

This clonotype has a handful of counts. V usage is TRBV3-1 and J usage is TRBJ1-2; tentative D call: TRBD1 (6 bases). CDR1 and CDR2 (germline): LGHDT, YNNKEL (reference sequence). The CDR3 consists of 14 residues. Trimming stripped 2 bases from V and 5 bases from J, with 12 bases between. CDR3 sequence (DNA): TGTGCCAGCAGCCAACTGGACAGAGGATATGGCTACACCTTC. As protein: CASSQLDRGYGYTF.

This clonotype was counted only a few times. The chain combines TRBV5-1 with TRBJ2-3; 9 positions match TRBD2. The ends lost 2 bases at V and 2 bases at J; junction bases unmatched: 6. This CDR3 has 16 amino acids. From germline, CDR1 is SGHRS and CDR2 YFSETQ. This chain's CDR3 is CASSLQAGGITDTQYF. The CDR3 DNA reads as TGCGCCAGCAGCTTACAAGCGGGGGGAATCACAGATACGCAGTATTTT.

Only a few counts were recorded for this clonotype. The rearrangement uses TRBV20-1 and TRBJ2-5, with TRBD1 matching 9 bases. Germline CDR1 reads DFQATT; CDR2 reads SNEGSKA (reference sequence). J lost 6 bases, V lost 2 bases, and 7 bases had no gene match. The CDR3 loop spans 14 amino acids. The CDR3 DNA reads TGCAGTGCTAGATCAGGACAGGGGATAAAGACCCAGTACTTC. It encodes CSARSGQGIKTQYF.

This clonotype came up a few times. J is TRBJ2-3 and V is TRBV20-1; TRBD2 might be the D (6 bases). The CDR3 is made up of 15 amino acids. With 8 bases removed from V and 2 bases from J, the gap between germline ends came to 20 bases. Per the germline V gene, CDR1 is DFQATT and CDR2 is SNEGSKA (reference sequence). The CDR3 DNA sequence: TGCAGTATCCATTCACCCCAGGGACTCACAGATACGCAGTATTTT. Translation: CSIHSPQGLTDTQYF.

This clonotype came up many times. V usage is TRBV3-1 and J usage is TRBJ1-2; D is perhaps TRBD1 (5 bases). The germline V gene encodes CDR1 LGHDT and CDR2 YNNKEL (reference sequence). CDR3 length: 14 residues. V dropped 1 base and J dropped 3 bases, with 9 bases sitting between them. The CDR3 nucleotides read TGTGCCAGCAGCCAAGCGGGACCCTACTATGGCTACACCTTC. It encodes CASSQAGPYYGYTF.

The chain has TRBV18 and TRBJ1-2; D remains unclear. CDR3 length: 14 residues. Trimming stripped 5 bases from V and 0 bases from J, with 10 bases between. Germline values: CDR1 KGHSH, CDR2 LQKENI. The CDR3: CASSASNANYGYTF. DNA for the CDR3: TGTGCCAGCTCAGCCTCTAACGCTAACTATGGCTACACCTTC.

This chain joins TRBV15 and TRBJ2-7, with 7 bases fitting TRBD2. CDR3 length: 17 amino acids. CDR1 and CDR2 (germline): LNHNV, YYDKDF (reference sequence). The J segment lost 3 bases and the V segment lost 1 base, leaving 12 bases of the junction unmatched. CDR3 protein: CATSRVSSGPLFYEQYF. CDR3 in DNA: TGTGCCACCAGCAGAGTTTCTAGCGGACCACTTTTCTACGAGCAGTACTTC.

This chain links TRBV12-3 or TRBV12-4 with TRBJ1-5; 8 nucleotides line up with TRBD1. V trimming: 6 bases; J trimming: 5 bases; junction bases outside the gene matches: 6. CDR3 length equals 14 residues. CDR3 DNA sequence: TGTGCCAGCAGGACAGGGGTGGATGATCAGCCCCAGCATTTT. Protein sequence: CASRTGVDDQPQHF.

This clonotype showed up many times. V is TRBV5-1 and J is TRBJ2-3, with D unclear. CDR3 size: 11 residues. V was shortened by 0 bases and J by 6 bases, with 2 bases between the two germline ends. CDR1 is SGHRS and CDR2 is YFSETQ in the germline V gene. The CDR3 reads CASSLEDTQYF. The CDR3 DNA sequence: TGCGCCAGCAGCTTGGAGGATACGCAGTATTTT.

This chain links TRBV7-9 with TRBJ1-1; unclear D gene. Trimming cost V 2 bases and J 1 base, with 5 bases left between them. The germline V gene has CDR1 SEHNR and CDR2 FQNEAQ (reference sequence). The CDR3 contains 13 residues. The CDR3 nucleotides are TGTGCCAGCAGCTTATTAGGGAACACTGAAGCTTTCTTT. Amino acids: CASSLLGNTEAFF.

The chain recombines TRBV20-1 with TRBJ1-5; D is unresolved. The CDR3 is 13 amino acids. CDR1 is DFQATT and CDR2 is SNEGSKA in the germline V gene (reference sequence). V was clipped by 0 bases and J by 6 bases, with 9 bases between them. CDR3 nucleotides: TGCAGTGCTAGAGAGCCGGGAGCTCAGCCCCAGCATTTT. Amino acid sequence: CSAREPGAQPQHF.

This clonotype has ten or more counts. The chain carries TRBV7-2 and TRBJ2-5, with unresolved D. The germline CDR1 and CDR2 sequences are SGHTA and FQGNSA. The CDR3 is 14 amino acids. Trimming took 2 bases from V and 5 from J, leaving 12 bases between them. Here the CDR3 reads CASSLRPLEETQYF. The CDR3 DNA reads TGTGCCAGCAGCTTAAGGCCTTTGGAGGAGACCCAGTACTTC.

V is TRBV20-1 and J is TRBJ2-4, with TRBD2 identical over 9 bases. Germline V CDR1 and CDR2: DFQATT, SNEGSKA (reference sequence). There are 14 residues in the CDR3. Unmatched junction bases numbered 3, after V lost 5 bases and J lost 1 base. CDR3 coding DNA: TGCAGTGCTGAGGCGGGGGGGGCCAAAAACATTCAGTACTTC. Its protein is CSAEAGGAKNIQYF.

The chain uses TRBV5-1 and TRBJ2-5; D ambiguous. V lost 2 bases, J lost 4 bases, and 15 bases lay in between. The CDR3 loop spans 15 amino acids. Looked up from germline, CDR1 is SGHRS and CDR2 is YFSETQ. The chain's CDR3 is CASSFGDGLGETQYF. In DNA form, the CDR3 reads TGCGCCAGCAGCTTCGGTGACGGGCTAGGAGAGACCCAGTACTTC.

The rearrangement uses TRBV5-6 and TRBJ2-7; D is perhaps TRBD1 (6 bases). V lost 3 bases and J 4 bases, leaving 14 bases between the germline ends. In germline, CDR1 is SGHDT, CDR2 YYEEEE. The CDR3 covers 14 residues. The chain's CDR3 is CASSYVGQPYEQYF. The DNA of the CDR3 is TGTGCCAGCAGCTACGTTGGACAGCCTTACGAGCAGTACTTC.

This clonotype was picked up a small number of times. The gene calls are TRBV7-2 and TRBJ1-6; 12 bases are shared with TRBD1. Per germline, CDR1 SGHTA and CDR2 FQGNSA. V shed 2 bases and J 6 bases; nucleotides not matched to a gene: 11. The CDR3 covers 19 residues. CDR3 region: CASSLSRPGQGAPNSPLHF. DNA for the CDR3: TGTGCCAGCAGCTTATCTAGGCCGGGACAGGGGGCGCCTAATTCACCCCTCCACTTT.

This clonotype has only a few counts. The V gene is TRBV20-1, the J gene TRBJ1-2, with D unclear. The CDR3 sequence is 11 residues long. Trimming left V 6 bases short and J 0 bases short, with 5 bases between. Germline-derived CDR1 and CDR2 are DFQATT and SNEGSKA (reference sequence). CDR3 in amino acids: CSASSNYGYTF. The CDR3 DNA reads TGCAGTGCCAGTTCTAACTATGGCTACACCTTC.

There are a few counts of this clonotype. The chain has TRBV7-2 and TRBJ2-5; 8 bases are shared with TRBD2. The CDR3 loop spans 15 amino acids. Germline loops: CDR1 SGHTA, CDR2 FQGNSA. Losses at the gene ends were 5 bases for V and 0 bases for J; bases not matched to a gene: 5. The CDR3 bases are TGTGCCAGCAGCCGAACGGGAGGGGACCAAGAGACCCAGTACTTC. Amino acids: CASSRTGGDQETQYF. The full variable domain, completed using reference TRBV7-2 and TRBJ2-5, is GAGVSQSPSNKVTEKGKDVELRCDPISGHTALYWYRQSLGQGLEFLIYFQGNSAPDKSGLPSDRFSAERTGGSVSTLTIQRTQQEDSAVYLCASSRTGGDQETQYFGPGTRLLVL.

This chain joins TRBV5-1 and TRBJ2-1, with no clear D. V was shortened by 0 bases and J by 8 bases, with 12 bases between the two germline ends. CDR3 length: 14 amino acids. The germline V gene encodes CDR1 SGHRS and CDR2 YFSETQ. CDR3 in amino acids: CASSLDQLWDEQFF. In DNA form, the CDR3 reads TGCGCCAGCAGCTTGGATCAGTTGTGGGATGAGCAGTTCTTC.

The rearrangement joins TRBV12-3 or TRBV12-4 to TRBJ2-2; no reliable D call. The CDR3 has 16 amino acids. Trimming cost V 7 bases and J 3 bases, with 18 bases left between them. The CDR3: CASTLYGAKDTGELFF. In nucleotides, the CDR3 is TGTGCCAGCACTCTATATGGTGCTAAGGACACCGGGGAGCTGTTTTTT.

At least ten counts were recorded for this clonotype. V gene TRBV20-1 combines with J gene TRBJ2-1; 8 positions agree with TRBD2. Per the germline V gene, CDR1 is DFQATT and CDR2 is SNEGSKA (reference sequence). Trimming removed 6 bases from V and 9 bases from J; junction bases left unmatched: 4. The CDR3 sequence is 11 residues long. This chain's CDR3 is CSAGGGIEQFF. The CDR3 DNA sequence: TGCAGTGCCGGGGGGGGCATTGAGCAGTTCTTC.

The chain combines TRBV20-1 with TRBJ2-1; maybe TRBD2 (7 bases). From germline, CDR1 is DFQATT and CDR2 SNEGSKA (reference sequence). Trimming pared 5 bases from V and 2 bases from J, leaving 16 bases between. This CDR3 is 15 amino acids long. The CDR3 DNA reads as TGCAGTGCTCGAGTCGGGGGGCGCGCCTACAATGAGCAGTTCTTC. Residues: CSARVGGRAYNEQFF.